The subject of this entry is one TCR beta chain. TCRdb keeps only in-frame clones here, not all; method: immunoSEQ multiplex PCR. The table shows fewer than 1.8 million clones, with 98% occurring only once. The entry originates in a study of shared clonotypes between healthy human individuals. The germline V gene encodes CDR1 SGHVS and CDR2 FQNEAQ. CDR3 size: 16 residues. Between the trimmed V and J ends, which lost 5 bases and 5 bases, there was a span of 22 bases. The TCR comes from a man aged 25-45 years in good health. The specimen was naive CD4+ T cells sorted from blood. Sample subset: CD45RA+ positively selected. The rearrangement uses TRBV7-8 and TRBJ2-7, with a tentative D call TRBD1 (6 bases). The DNA for the CDR3 is TGTGCCAGCAGCCCCCTGGCTCAGGGGTGGCCCGACGAGCAGTACTTC. Translated, it gives CASSPLAQGWPDEQYF.